Included here is one T cell receptor beta chain sequence, with context. The data stem from a study of blood T cell repertoires in COVID-19. Produced via immunoSEQ multiplex PCR; TCRdb's table is partial and in-frame only. The sample yields around 270,000 clones, 70% to 90% seen once. This CDR3 region has 15 residues. Trimming shortened V by 0 bases and J by 0 bases, and 6 bases separated the two germline ends. The germline gives CDR1 SGHTA, CDR2 FQGNSA. The genes are TRBV7-2 and TRBJ2-4; D call uncertain. The sequencing sample was made of PBMCs or T cells enriched from blood (not recorded which). This clonotype was sampled from a woman aged 25-40 years who had recovered from COVID-19. This chain's CDR3 is CASSLAQIAKNIQYF. Here the CDR3 DNA reads TGTGCCAGCAGCTTAGCACAGATAGCCAAAAACATTCAGTACTTC.